The 2 T cell receptor beta chains in this list originate from one sample, sequenced in a study of T cells of healthy individuals. MiXCR was run by TCRdb on the 5' RACE reads, yielding one entry per CDR3 protein. The data contain 65,000 to 95,000 distinct CDR3 sequences, about 5% of them singletons. These receptors all come from a female donor in good health.

This clonotype was detected many times. The chain has TRBV12-3 or TRBV12-4 and TRBJ1-1; D gene unclear. With 5 bases removed from V and 2 bases from J, the gap between germline ends came to 12 bases. The CDR3 length is 14 residues. The CDR3 is CASSPTVRNTEAFF. The DNA for the CDR3 is TGTGCCAGCAGTCCGACGGTTAGAAACACTGAAGCTTTCTTT.

This rearrangement joins TRBV15 to TRBJ2-3; no reliable D call. This CDR3 spans 14 amino acids. The germline V gene encodes CDR1 LNHNV and CDR2 YYDKDF (reference sequence). Between the trimmed V and J ends, which lost 1 base and 2 bases, there was a span of 7 bases. The chain's CDR3 is CATSRVSDTDTQYF. The DNA for the CDR3 is TGTGCCACCAGCAGAGTATCAGACACAGATACGCAGTATTTT.